Below are 28 T cell receptor beta chains sequenced from a single sample in a study of cytomegalovirus exposure and HLA in healthy donors. This PCR relied on a set of 60 Vbeta primers and 13 Jbeta primers. Only in-frame clones appear in the TCRdb table, and some are missing; sequencing was by immunoSEQ multiplex PCR. Of 74,000 or so clones listed, over 70% are singletons. The sample consisted of PBMCs. These receptors were taken from a woman aged 35 to 49 in good health and CMV-seropositive.

A single count supports this clone. The rearrangement links TRBV6-1 to TRBJ2-7; 9 nucleotides line up with TRBD1. Trimming removed 11 bases from V and 1 base from J; junction bases left unmatched: 9. The CDR3 has 14 amino acids. CDR1 is MNHNS and CDR2 is SASEGT in the germline V gene. CDR3 loop: CALQGAGKSYEQYF. CDR3 DNA: TGTGCCTTACAGGGGGCGGGAAAGTCCTACGAGCAGTACTTC.

DNA of the CDR3: TGTGCCTGGAGTGGGACTTCCTACGAGCAGTACTTC. This codes for CAWSGTSYEQYF. The chain has TRBV30 and TRBJ2-7; tentatively, D is TRBD2 (5 bases). Trimming removed 1 base from V and 1 base from J, with 5 bases in between. The CDR3 sequence is 12 residues long. CDR1 is GTSNPN and CDR2 is SVGIG in the germline V gene (reference sequence).

V usage is TRBV5-1 and J usage is TRBJ1-4; 9 nucleotides agree with TRBD1. V shed 0 bases, J shed 3 bases, and the junction held 12 bases outside the gene matches. The CDR3 has 19 residues. In germline, CDR1 is SGHRS, CDR2 YFSETQ. The DNA for the CDR3 is TGCGCCAGCAGCTTGGAGCCACCGGGACAGGGTATTGCTAATGAAAAACTGTTTTTT. Its protein product is CASSLEPPGQGIANEKLFF.

This chain uses TRBV6-5 with TRBJ1-1; D is possibly TRBD1 (6 bases). Germline values: CDR1 MNHEY, CDR2 SVGAGI. The CDR3 length is 16 residues. Between the trimmed V and J ends, which lost 4 bases and 2 bases, there was a span of 17 bases. CDR3: CASSLRDTALNTEAFF. CDR3 DNA: TGTGCCAGCAGTTTAAGGGACACAGCCCTAAACACTGAAGCTTTCTTT.

The V gene is TRBV27, the J gene TRBJ1-1; D gene uncertain. The CDR3 is 16 amino acids. Germline assignment: CDR1 MNHEY and CDR2 SMNVEV (reference sequence). V shed 5 bases and J shed 4 bases, with 20 bases lying between them. CDR3 protein: CASSRPPGGLGTEAFF. CDR3 sequence (DNA): TGTGCCAGCAGTCGCCCACCGGGAGGGTTGGGCACTGAAGCTTTCTTT.

V is TRBV4-2 and J is TRBJ1-1; D unresolved. The germline V gene encodes CDR1 LGHNA and CDR2 YNFKEQ. V lost 4 bases and J 1 base, leaving 7 bases between the germline ends. CDR3 size: 13 residues. In DNA, the CDR3 is TGTGCCAGCAGCCCGAGGTGGAACACTGAAGCTTTCTTT. Its translation: CASSPRWNTEAFF.

This rearrangement joins TRBV5-1 to TRBJ2-5; the D gene is possibly TRBD1 (5 bases). Trimming took off 0 bases at V and 5 bases at J, with 11 bases between the two ends. CDR1 and CDR2 (germline): SGHRS, YFSETQ. This CDR3 spans 14 amino acids. This CDR3 reads CASSLEGLVETQYF. DNA for the CDR3: TGCGCCAGCAGCTTGGAGGGGTTGGTTGAGACCCAGTACTTC.

CDR3 bases: TGTGCCAGCAGCCAGGACACAGTTAATTCACCCCTCCACTTT. Its translation is CASSQDTVNSPLHF. This rearrangement joins TRBV2 to TRBJ1-6; perhaps TRBD1 as D (5 bases). Germline lookup yields CDR1 SNHLY and CDR2 FYNNEI. The CDR3 has 14 residues. Deletions cut 6 bases from V and 6 bases from J, with 12 bases between.

The V gene is TRBV29-1, the J gene TRBJ1-1; maybe TRBD1 (6 bases). V was cut by 6 bases and J by 7 bases, with 18 bases left in between. This CDR3 has 13 residues. Germline V gene lookup returns CDR1 SQVTM and CDR2 ANQGSEA. The CDR3 coding sequence is TGCAGCGTGTTGGACAGCCCCGGCGGTGAAGCTTTCTTT. Protein: CSVLDSPGGEAFF.

The rearrangement joins TRBV5-4 to TRBJ1-2; maybe TRBD1 (5 bases). The V and J ends lost 0 bases and 4 bases respectively, with 16 bases between them. The CDR3 covers 16 residues. CDR1 is SGHNT, CDR2 YYREEE, per germline (reference sequence). Written as DNA, the CDR3 is TGTGCCAGCAGCTTGGCCGAGACAGCAACACTCTATGGCTACACCTTC. This gives the protein CASSLAETATLYGYTF. Using reference TRBV5-4 and TRBJ1-2 for the parts outside the CDR3, the full variable domain is ETGVTQSPTHLIKTRGQQVTLRCSSQSGHNTVSWYQQALGQGPQFIFQYYREEENGRGNFPPRFSGLQFPNYSSELNVNALELDDSALYLCASSLAETATLYGYTFGSGTRLTVV.

This clone was found a few times. CDR3 amino acids: CSARGQGEQFF. CDR3 nucleotide sequence: TGCAGTGCTAGGGGACAGGGGGAGCAGTTCTTC. The chain links TRBV20-1 to TRBJ2-1; the match to TRBD1 covers 10 bases. V lost 3 bases to trimming and J lost 10 bases; unmatched junction nucleotides: 0. Germline values: CDR1 DFQATT, CDR2 SNEGSKA (reference sequence). The CDR3 runs to 11 residues.

The chain recombines TRBV28 with TRBJ1-2; possible D gene TRBD1, 5 bases. V shed 8 bases and J shed 6 bases, with 22 bases lying between them. This CDR3 has 15 amino acids. Germline values: CDR1 MDHEN, CDR2 SYDVKM. This CDR3 is CASRRTSTAKNGYTF. The CDR3 region has the DNA TGTGCCAGCCGACGGACATCTACAGCCAAGAATGGCTACACCTTC.

The chain couples TRBV30 to TRBJ1-2; 8 nucleotides align to TRBD1. CDR1 and CDR2 from the germline V gene are GTSNPN and SVGIG (reference sequence). Losses at the gene ends were 1 base for V and 8 bases for J; bases not matched to a gene: 9. The CDR3 totals 14 residues. The CDR3 here is CAWSGSATGEGYTF. The CDR3, as DNA: TGTGCCTGGAGTGGATCGGCGACAGGGGAAGGCTACACCTTC.

The chain uses TRBV30 and TRBJ2-5; D is unclear. V was clipped by 5 bases and J by 0 bases, with 7 bases between them. CDR3 size: 12 residues. Germline loops: CDR1 GTSNPN, CDR2 SVGIG (reference sequence). CDR3 amino acids: CAWSVYQETQYF. The CDR3, as DNA: TGTGCCTGGTCCGTCTACCAAGAGACCCAGTACTTC.

The CDR3 DNA reads TGTGCCAGCAGCTCCCCCAGGGAGGGGAGCACTGAAGCTTTCTTT. Its translation is CASSSPREGSTEAFF. The V and J genes are TRBV7-9 and TRBJ1-1, with D possibly matching TRBD1 (5 bases). Trimming took off 4 bases at V and 4 bases at J, with 16 bases between the two ends. Germline V gene sequence: CDR1 SEHNR, CDR2 FQNEAQ (reference sequence). The CDR3 length is 15 residues. Full variable domain (missing parts from reference TRBV7-9 and TRBJ1-1): DTGVSQNPRHKITKRGQNVTFRCDPISEHNRLYWYRQTLGQGPEFLTYFQNEAQLEKSRLLSDRFSAERPKGSFSTLEIQRTEQGDSAMYLCASSSPREGSTEAFFGQGTRLTVV.

The chain joins TRBV30 to TRBJ2-2; D remains ambiguous. From germline, CDR1 is GTSNPN and CDR2 SVGIG (reference sequence). The V end was cut by 5 bases, the J end by 6 bases, with 10 bases between. The CDR3 runs 12 residues. The CDR3 DNA follows: TGTGCCTGGGGCTTTGGAGCCGGGGAGCTGTTTTTT. As protein: CAWGFGAGELFF.

CDR3 region: CASSTNYRGANYGYTF. The CDR3, as DNA: TGTGCCAGCAGCACTAACTACAGGGGAGCTAACTATGGCTACACCTTC. This sequence joins TRBV27 and TRBJ1-2, with TRBD1 matching over 7 bases. Trimming cost V 6 bases and J 0 bases; bases outside gene matches: 10. The germline gives CDR1 MNHEY, CDR2 SMNVEV (reference sequence). This CDR3 spans 16 amino acids.

The genes are TRBV15 and TRBJ2-5; 12 nucleotides align to TRBD2. This CDR3 is 16 amino acids long. Trimming removed 2 bases from V and 6 bases from J; junction bases left unmatched: 7. CDR1 LNHNV and CDR2 YYDKDF come from the germline V gene (reference sequence). Here the CDR3 reads CATSRSTSGRRKTQYF. The CDR3 bases are TGTGCCACCAGCAGATCCACTAGCGGGAGGAGGAAGACCCAGTACTTC. The full variable domain, in which reference TRBV15 and TRBJ2-5 provide the parts outside the CDR3, is DAMVIQNPRYQVTQFGKPVTLSCSQTLNHNVMYWYQQKSSQAPKLLFHYYDKDFNNEADTPDNFQSRRPNTSFCFLDIRSPGLGDTAMYLCATSRSTSGRRKTQYFGPGTRLLVL.

The CDR3 sequence is CASSLVGGAVTEAFF. In DNA, the CDR3 is TGCGCCAGCAGCTTGGTAGGGGGCGCGGTCACTGAAGCTTTCTTT. The rearrangement uses TRBV5-1 and TRBJ1-1; 7 positions agree with TRBD1. Germline V lookup: CDR1 SGHRS, CDR2 YFSETQ. This CDR3 comprises 15 residues. Germline trimming cut 0 bases from V and 4 bases from J; bases unmatched to any gene: 6.

The CDR3 here is CASTLAGGANEQFF. For the CDR3, the DNA is TGTGCCAGCACCCTAGCGGGAGGGGCTAATGAGCAGTTCTTC. The chain joins TRBV7-9 to TRBJ2-1; 12 bases match TRBD2. After removal of 7 bases from V and 7 bases from J, the junction contained 5 bases not matched to a gene. This CDR3 is 14 amino acids long. CDR1 SEHNR and CDR2 FQNEAQ come from the germline V gene (reference sequence).

The V and J genes are TRBV2 and TRBJ1-6; D is possibly TRBD1 (5 bases). The CDR3 contains 13 residues. Germline loops: CDR1 SNHLY, CDR2 FYNNEI. The V gene lost 5 bases and the J gene lost 7 bases, with 9 bases spanning the gap. The CDR3 spells CASSREGNSPLHF. CDR3 coding DNA: TGTGCCAGCAGTAGGGAGGGGAATTCACCCCTCCACTTT.

The sample holds one count of this clone. The J gene is TRBJ1-2, the V gene TRBV19, with 8 bases lining up with TRBD1. The CDR3 contains 15 residues. The J segment lost 2 bases and the V segment lost 5 bases, leaving 7 bases of the junction unmatched. Looked up from germline, CDR1 is LNHDA and CDR2 is SQIVND (reference sequence). CDR3 sequence: CASSPWTGSNYGYTF. As DNA, the CDR3 is TGTGCCAGTAGTCCGTGGACAGGGAGCAACTATGGCTACACCTTC.

The J gene is TRBJ1-1, the V gene TRBV27, with D tentatively TRBD1 (5 bases). Germline CDR1 is MNHEY and CDR2 is SMNVEV (reference sequence). The CDR3 is made up of 15 amino acids. The V end was cut by 5 bases, the J end by 2 bases, with 15 bases between. Here the CDR3 reads CASSPATGGNTEAFF. The CDR3 DNA reads TGTGCCAGCAGTCCAGCTACCGGGGGTAACACTGAAGCTTTCTTT.

The CDR3 DNA sequence: TGTGCCAGCGAGTTGGGGGCTGCTAATGAAAAACTGTTTTTT. Translation gives CASELGAANEKLFF. V is TRBV2 and J is TRBJ1-4; possible D gene TRBD1, 6 bases. Germline lookup yields CDR1 SNHLY and CDR2 FYNNEI. Trimming shortened V by 8 bases and J by 3 bases, and 13 bases separated the two germline ends. The CDR3 spans 14 residues.

This chain joins TRBV7-2 and TRBJ2-3; perhaps TRBD2 as D (6 bases). Per the germline V gene, CDR1 is SGHTA and CDR2 is FQGNSA. The CDR3 totals 13 residues. Trimming left V 6 bases short and J 5 bases short, with 12 bases between. CDR3 bases: TGTGCCAGCAGTAGACTAGTTCGAGATACGCAGTATTTT. Its translation is CASSRLVRDTQYF.

This rearrangement joins TRBV5-1 to TRBJ1-4; 7 positions match TRBD1. The V and J ends lost 0 bases and 6 bases, in that order; junction bases with no gene match: 2. CDR3 size: 14 residues. CDR1 is SGHRS and CDR2 is YFSETQ in the germline V gene. The CDR3, as DNA: TGCGCCAGCAGCTTGGGTGACAGGGATGAAAAACTGTTTTTT. Residues: CASSLGDRDEKLFF.

This clone was counted a few times. The chain uses TRBV5-1 and TRBJ2-1, with a weak D call TRBD1 (9 bases). The CDR3 is 16 residues long. In germline, CDR1 is SGHRS, CDR2 YFSETQ. Trimming took 4 bases from V and 3 from J, leaving 17 bases between them. As DNA, the CDR3 is TGCGCCAGCAGCCGGGAGGGGGGACAGGGCTACAATGAGCAGTTCTTC. Translating gives CASSREGGQGYNEQFF.

J is TRBJ2-7 and V is TRBV16; 12 bases are a match to TRBD1. CDR3 length: 17 residues. Germline V gives CDR1 KGHSY, CDR2 FQNENV. Trimming cost V 4 bases and J 4 bases; bases outside gene matches: 11. The CDR3 DNA is TGTGCCAGCAGCCTCACTCTCCGGGACAGGGGGCTTTACGAGCAGTACTTC. Translating gives CASSLTLRDRGLYEQYF.